Each of the 20 T cell receptor beta chains below was sequenced from the same sample in a study of blood T cell repertoires in COVID-19. Repertoires were generated with immunoSEQ multiplex PCR, while TCRdb's copy carries only in-frame clones and drops some. The table records under 200,000 clones, about 84% of them present only once. The sequencing sample was made of peripheral blood. The receptors were gathered from a woman in her twenties or thirties with acute or convalescent COVID-19.

The rearrangement links TRBV11-2 to TRBJ1-4; TRBD1 might be the D (6 bases). V was trimmed by 2 bases and J by 7 bases, leaving 14 bases between them. The germline V gene has CDR1 SGHAT and CDR2 FQNNGV. The CDR3 runs to 15 residues. The CDR3 loop is CASSLSGGGIEKLFF. CDR3 sequence (DNA): TGTGCCAGCAGCTTAAGCGGGGGCGGTATTGAAAAACTGTTTTTT.

The chain recombines TRBV3-1 (or the pseudogene TRBV3-2) with TRBJ2-4, with 7 bases fitting TRBD2. CDR1 is LGHDT, CDR2 YNNKEL, per germline (reference sequence). The ends lost 6 bases at V and 8 bases at J; junction bases unmatched: 10. The CDR3 consists of 14 residues. CDR3: CASSLEREVDIQYF. The CDR3 coding sequence is TGTGCCAGCAGTCTAGAACGGGAGGTGGACATTCAGTACTTC.

The sample holds one count of this clone. The chain employs TRBV28 and TRBJ2-1; TRBD2 is a possible D gene (7 bases). V lost 7 bases and J 9 bases, leaving 25 bases between the germline ends. The CDR3 contains 16 residues. Looked up from germline, CDR1 is MDHEN and CDR2 is SYDVKM. CDR3 bases: TGTGCCAGCATGGTAGGAACTAGAGGGGGGGCCGGTGAGCAGTTCTTC. Its translation is CASMVGTRGGAGEQFF. Based on the CDR3 plus reference TRBV28 and TRBJ2-1, the full variable domain is DVKVTQSSRYLVKRTGEKVFLECVQDMDHENMFWYRQDPGLGLRLIYFSYDVKMKEKGDIPEGYSVSREKKERFSLILESASTNQTSMYLCASMVGTRGGAGEQFFGPGTRLTVL.

The chain combines TRBV25-1 with TRBJ2-3, with TRBD2 identical over 7 bases. Germline lookup yields CDR1 MGHDK and CDR2 SYGVNS. The CDR3 covers 13 residues. J gave up 3 bases and V 5 bases, and 2 bases lay outside the gene matches. The DNA of the CDR3 is TGTGCCAGCAGTCAGCGGGATACAGATACGCAGTATTTT. This gives the protein CASSQRDTDTQYF.

V is TRBV19 and J is TRBJ1-2; TRBD1 is a possible D gene (6 bases). CDR3 size: 15 residues. V dropped 3 bases and J dropped 0 bases, with 11 bases sitting between them. Germline CDR1 and CDR2: LNHDA and SQIVND (reference sequence). The CDR3: CASSMRGISNYGYTF. The CDR3 DNA reads TGTGCCAGTAGTATGAGGGGGATTTCTAACTATGGCTACACCTTC.

The chain employs TRBV7-9 and TRBJ1-6; D might be TRBD1 (6 bases). This CDR3 has 14 amino acids. V lost 5 bases and J lost 9, with 14 bases in between. Germline V gene lookup returns CDR1 SEHNR and CDR2 FQNEAQ (reference sequence). CDR3 nucleotides: TGTGCCAGCAGCCTTCAGGGGTCGGGTTCACCCCTCCACTTT. As protein: CASSLQGSGSPLHF.

The rearrangement links TRBV5-6 to TRBJ2-7; D is perhaps TRBD1 (6 bases). The CDR3 has 13 amino acids. Germline V gives CDR1 SGHDT, CDR2 YYEEEE. V lost 2 bases and J 4 bases, leaving 10 bases between the germline ends. Here the CDR3 reads CASSFGTLYEQYF. In DNA, the CDR3 is TGTGCCAGCAGCTTTGGGACACTATACGAGCAGTACTTC.

V is TRBV3-1 (or the pseudogene TRBV3-2) and J is TRBJ2-7; D is unclear. Trimming shortened V by 0 bases and J by 2 bases, and 11 bases separated the two germline ends. In germline, CDR1 is LGHDT, CDR2 YNNKEL (reference sequence). This CDR3 contains 15 residues. CDR3: CASSQDWPSPYEQYF. CDR3 in DNA: TGTGCCAGCAGCCAAGACTGGCCTTCTCCCTACGAGCAGTACTTC.

The chain couples TRBV7-9 to TRBJ2-5; 7 positions agree with TRBD1. The CDR3 is 14 amino acids. V shed 5 bases and J 3 bases; nucleotides not matched to a gene: 6. From germline, CDR1 is SEHNR and CDR2 FQNEAQ (reference sequence). CDR3 in DNA: TGTGCCAGCAGCCGAACGGGGACAGAAGAGACCCAGTACTTC. Encoded protein: CASSRTGTEETQYF.

The chain is built from TRBV2 and TRBJ1-2; TRBD1 aligns across 7 bases. Trimming cost V 3 bases and J 4 bases; bases outside gene matches: 5. Per the germline V gene, CDR1 is SNHLY and CDR2 is FYNNEI. This CDR3 contains 14 residues. The CDR3 nucleotides are TGTGCCAGCAGTGACTTCCGGGACAGCTATGGCTACACCTTC. The encoded protein is CASSDFRDSYGYTF.

This clone was counted only a few times. The chain combines TRBV4-3 with TRBJ1-1; TRBD1 agrees at 8 bases. The CDR3 loop spans 15 amino acids. The V and J ends lost 2 bases and 5 bases, in that order; junction bases with no gene match: 7. The germline CDR1 and CDR2 sequences are LGHNA and YSLEER. In DNA, the CDR3 is TGCGCCAGCAGCCAACTAGGACAGGGAGGAACTGAAGCTTTCTTT. It specifies CASSQLGQGGTEAFF.

A few counts support this clone. The chain employs TRBV7-9 and TRBJ1-5; TRBD1 matches at 8 bases. The V and J ends lost 5 bases and 5 bases, in that order; junction bases with no gene match: 5. The V gene's germline CDR1 is SEHNR and CDR2 FQNEAQ (reference sequence). The CDR3 runs to 14 residues. The CDR3 DNA follows: TGTGCCAGCAGCCCGGGACAGGCCGATCAGCCCCAGCATTTT. This gives the protein CASSPGQADQPQHF.

The J gene is TRBJ2-2, the V gene TRBV19; no clear D. In germline, CDR1 is LNHDA, CDR2 SQIVND (reference sequence). CDR3 length: 14 residues. The V gene lost 3 bases and the J gene lost 1 base, with 6 bases spanning the gap. As DNA, the CDR3 is TGTGCCAGTAGTATTCATAGGAACACCGGGGAGCTGTTTTTT. It codes for CASSIHRNTGELFF.

This clone was recorded only once. One junction end disagrees with the germline gene, perhaps due to a read error. The chain employs TRBV7-9 and TRBJ1-1; 7 positions match TRBD1. The CDR3 extends over 12 amino acids. Germline values: CDR1 SEHNR, CDR2 FQNEAQ (reference sequence). The CDR3 loop is CASSPPGTATIF. CDR3 in DNA: TGTGCCAGCAGCCCGCCGGGGACAGCTACTATCTTT.

The CDR3 loop reads CASSLRGSTAGITDTQYF. For the CDR3, the DNA is TGCGCCAGCAGCTTACGGGGATCTACGGCCGGTATAACGGATACGCAGTATTTT. The chain uses TRBV5-1 and TRBJ2-3; D possibly corresponds to TRBD2 (5 bases). The V end lost 2 bases, the J end lost 6 bases, and 25 bases lay between the germline ends. Germline loops: CDR1 SGHRS, CDR2 YFSETQ. CDR3 length equals 18 residues.

This sequence joins TRBV24-1 and TRBJ2-1; 8 bases are a match to TRBD1. The CDR3 sequence is 16 residues long. The J segment lost 7 bases and the V segment lost 4 bases, leaving 11 bases of the junction unmatched. Germline-derived CDR1 and CDR2 are KGHDR and SFDVKD. Here the CDR3 DNA reads TGTGCCACCAGTGACTACGACAGGGGCTTAAAGAATGAGCAGTTCTTC. Its protein is CATSDYDRGLKNEQFF.

The V gene is TRBV11-2, the J gene TRBJ2-3; TRBD1 matches 7 bases. Germline-derived CDR1 and CDR2 are SGHAT and FQNNGV. The CDR3 runs 17 residues. The V and J ends lost 7 bases and 2 bases, in that order; junction bases with no gene match: 15. CDR3 nucleotides: TGTGCCAGCATCATTCTTTCCGGGACAGCTTACACAGATACGCAGTATTTT. It specifies CASIILSGTAYTDTQYF.

The chain recombines TRBV9 with TRBJ2-2; no clear D gene. The CDR3 is made up of 16 amino acids. V shed 0 bases and J shed 5 bases, with 14 bases lying between them. Per germline, CDR1 SGDLS and CDR2 YYNGEE. The CDR3: CASSVGSNSRTGELFF. CDR3 sequence (DNA): TGTGCCAGCAGCGTAGGTTCGAACAGCCGGACCGGGGAGCTGTTTTTT.

This chain links TRBV28 with TRBJ1-5, with a weak D call TRBD1 (6 bases). The germline V and J ends were trimmed by 6 bases and 3 bases, with 15 bases remaining between them. The CDR3 extends over 15 amino acids. Germline V gene sequence: CDR1 MDHEN, CDR2 SYDVKM. This CDR3 is CASRGSDRYNQPQHF. DNA for the CDR3: TGTGCCAGCAGGGGCTCGGACAGATACAATCAGCCCCAGCATTTT.

The chain carries TRBV19 and TRBJ1-1, with D uncertain. The ends were cut back, 7 bases at V and 3 bases at J, with 18 bases in the middle. The CDR3 consists of 15 residues. Per germline, CDR1 LNHDA and CDR2 SQIVND (reference sequence). The CDR3 region is CASNTEESGYTEAFF. As DNA, the CDR3 is TGTGCCAGTAACACGGAGGAAAGCGGGTACACTGAAGCTTTCTTT.